Below are 18 T cell receptor beta chains sequenced from a single sample in a study of blood T cell repertoires in COVID-19. Data came from immunoSEQ multiplex PCR; TCRdb stores just in-frame clones and leaves some out. The sample records 150,000 or so clones, about 86% being singletons. Sequencing was performed on PBMCs or T cells enriched from blood (not recorded which). Every receptor here comes from a man aged 50 or older who had recovered from COVID-19.

J is TRBJ2-5 and V is TRBV6-5; maybe TRBD2 (6 bases). Germline V gene lookup returns CDR1 MNHEY and CDR2 SVGAGI. This CDR3 spans 15 amino acids. The germline V and J ends were trimmed by 6 bases and 1 base, with 15 bases remaining between them. CDR3 nucleotides: TGTGCCAGCAGCCGAGGGGCGGGGCTCCAAGAGACCCAGTACTTC. Protein: CASSRGAGLQETQYF.

The rearrangement joins TRBV5-1 to TRBJ1-2; D not certain. The CDR3 sequence is 14 residues long. Germline V gene sequence: CDR1 SGHRS, CDR2 YFSETQ. V gave up 3 bases and J gave up 8 bases, with 17 bases separating them. This CDR3 is CASSSSQTSWGYTF. The CDR3 nucleotides are TGCGCCAGCAGCTCCTCACAGACCTCCTGGGGCTACACCTTC.

This clone was counted between two and nine times. V usage is TRBV10-3 and J usage is TRBJ2-7, with D uncertain. This CDR3 has 13 residues. CDR1 is ENHRY, CDR2 SYGVKD, per germline. V lost 4 bases and J lost 2, with 9 bases in between. CDR3 sequence: CAISGPDTYEQYF. CDR3 nucleotides: TGTGCCATCAGTGGCCCCGACACCTACGAGCAGTACTTC.

The genes are TRBV2 and TRBJ1-1; D not resolved. The V gene's germline CDR1 is SNHLY and CDR2 FYNNEI. The germline V and J ends were trimmed by 2 bases and 1 base, with 5 bases remaining between them. CDR3 size: 13 residues. CDR3 bases: TGTGCCAGCAGTGAACGACAGAACACTGAAGCTTTCTTT. Amino acids: CASSERQNTEAFF.

The V gene is TRBV4-2, the J gene TRBJ2-7; 15 nucleotides line up with TRBD2. From germline, CDR1 is LGHNA and CDR2 YNFKEQ. Trimming at V came to 2 bases and at J to 8 bases, leaving 7 bases not matched to a gene. The CDR3 has 16 amino acids. The CDR3 reads CASSQLNGLAGGKQYF. The CDR3 bases are TGTGCCAGCAGCCAACTAAATGGACTAGCGGGGGGGAAGCAGTACTTC.

The chain carries TRBV27 and TRBJ2-1; the match to TRBD2 covers 12 bases. Trimming at V came to 3 bases and at J to 6 bases, leaving 9 bases not matched to a gene. The CDR3 has 17 amino acids. The germline V gene has CDR1 MNHEY and CDR2 SMNVEV (reference sequence). In DNA, the CDR3 is TGTGCCAGCAGTTTGCGGCTAGCGGGGGGGCCCCCCAATGAGCAGTTCTTC. Its translation: CASSLRLAGGPPNEQFF.

V usage is TRBV27 and J usage is TRBJ1-3; the match to TRBD1 covers 9 bases. Trimming cost V 11 bases and J 3 bases; bases outside gene matches: 8. CDR1 and CDR2 from the germline V gene are MNHEY and SMNVEV (reference sequence). This CDR3 is built from 14 residues. The CDR3: CAQIQGAVGNTIYF. The DNA for the CDR3 is TGTGCCCAAATACAGGGGGCGGTTGGAAACACCATATATTTT.

This chain links TRBV18 with TRBJ2-7; 9 positions match TRBD1. CDR3 length: 15 residues. In germline, CDR1 is KGHSH, CDR2 LQKENI. V was clipped by 1 base and J by 2 bases; unmatched bases: 3. CDR3 region: CASSPRDRATYEQYF. CDR3 nucleotides: TGTGCCAGCTCACCACGGGACAGGGCGACCTACGAGCAGTACTTC. Full variable domain (missing parts from reference TRBV18 and TRBJ2-7): NAGVMQNPRHLVRRRGQEARLRCSPMKGHSHVYWYRQLPEEGLKFMVYLQKENIIDESGMPKERFSAEFPKEGPSILRIQQVVRGDSAAYFCASSPRDRATYEQYFGPGTRLTVT.

This clone was seen a few times. The chain uses TRBV19 and TRBJ1-1; a possible D gene is TRBD1 (6 bases). The CDR3 loop spans 10 amino acids. Per germline, CDR1 LNHDA and CDR2 SQIVND (reference sequence). Trimming stripped 9 bases from V and 11 bases from J, with 13 bases between. The CDR3 region has the DNA TGTGCCAGCACACAGGGAACGGCTTTCTTT. Translated: CASTQGTAFF.

V gene TRBV7-2 combines with J gene TRBJ1-5; D may be TRBD1 (5 bases). CDR3 length equals 15 residues. V lost 1 base and J 6 bases, leaving 13 bases between the germline ends. Germline lookup yields CDR1 SGHTA and CDR2 FQGNSA. CDR3 amino acids: CASSLDQGRSQPQHF. CDR3 DNA sequence: TGTGCCAGCAGCTTAGACCAGGGTAGGAGTCAGCCCCAGCATTTT.

The chain joins TRBV30 to TRBJ1-5; D remains unclear. V was cut by 1 base and J by 4 bases, with 5 bases left in between. The CDR3 has 12 amino acids. CDR1 GTSNPN and CDR2 SVGIG come from the germline V gene (reference sequence). In nucleotides, the CDR3 is TGTGCCTGGAGTGGGGAGAATCAGCCCCAGCATTTT. This encodes CAWSGENQPQHF.

The rearrangement joins TRBV7-2 to TRBJ2-3; TRBD2 aligns across 8 bases. After removal of 4 bases from V and 11 bases from J, the junction contained 8 bases not matched to a gene. The CDR3 is 13 amino acids. Germline V gives CDR1 SGHTA, CDR2 FQGNSA. The CDR3 loop is CASSSGLAGWQYF. The CDR3 bases are TGTGCCAGCAGCTCAGGACTAGCAGGTTGGCAGTATTTT. The full variable domain, completed using reference TRBV7-2 and TRBJ2-3, is GAGVSQSPSNKVTEKGKDVELRCDPISGHTALYWYRQSLGQGLEFLIYFQGNSAPDKSGLPSDRFSAERTGGSVSTLTIQRTQQEDSAVYLCASSSGLAGWQYFGPGTRLTVL.

The V call is TRBV5-5, the J call TRBJ2-6; D is possibly TRBD1 (6 bases). The CDR3 contains 16 residues. Between the trimmed V and J ends, which lost 3 bases and 2 bases, there was a span of 12 bases. Looked up from germline, CDR1 is SGHKS and CDR2 is YYEKEE (reference sequence). The CDR3 protein is CASSSRGGAGANVLTF. For the CDR3, the DNA is TGTGCCAGCAGCTCACGTGGGGGCGCTGGGGCCAACGTCCTGACTTTC.

The rearrangement uses TRBV24-1 and TRBJ1-1; unclear D gene. CDR3 length equals 13 residues. The germline V gene has CDR1 KGHDR and CDR2 SFDVKD. Trimming took off 5 bases at V and 1 base at J, with 7 bases between the two ends. This chain's CDR3 is CATSGPGNTEAFF. The CDR3 DNA follows: TGTGCCACCAGTGGACCAGGGAACACTGAAGCTTTCTTT.

The chain combines TRBV6-2 or TRBV6-3 with TRBJ2-7; no firm D call. Germline loops: CDR1 MNHEY, CDR2 SVGEGT. The germline V and J ends were trimmed by 5 bases and 0 bases, with 8 bases remaining between them. The CDR3 covers 13 residues. CDR3 coding DNA: TGTGCCAGCAGTCCATGGAGCTCCTACGAGCAGTACTTC. As protein: CASSPWSSYEQYF.

The rearrangement links TRBV15 to TRBJ2-5; 9 bases match TRBD1. Trimming at V came to 0 bases and at J to 5 bases, leaving 4 bases not matched to a gene. Germline loops: CDR1 LNHNV, CDR2 YYDKDF (reference sequence). The CDR3 covers 15 residues. In DNA form, the CDR3 reads TGTGCCACCAGCAGAGATCTAGGGACAGGGGAGACCCAGTACTTC. It encodes CATSRDLGTGETQYF.

This clone appeared a few times. This chain links TRBV5-1 with TRBJ1-5; D may be TRBD1 (5 bases). The CDR3 covers 15 residues. V lost 0 bases, J lost 5 bases, and 12 bases lay in between. Per germline, CDR1 SGHRS and CDR2 YFSETQ. CDR3 sequence (DNA): TGCGCCAGCAGCTTGGGGTCAGGGTATCATCAGCCCCAGCATTTT. This gives the protein CASSLGSGYHQPQHF.

The chain employs TRBV7-9 and TRBJ1-1; TRBD1 matches 8 bases. Unmatched junction bases numbered 12, after V lost 5 bases and J lost 1 base. This CDR3 is built from 17 residues. Looked up from germline, CDR1 is SEHNR and CDR2 is FQNEAQ (reference sequence). CDR3 sequence reads: CASSPADRGITNTEAFF. The CDR3 coding sequence is TGTGCCAGCAGCCCCGCCGACAGGGGCATAACGAACACTGAAGCTTTCTTT.